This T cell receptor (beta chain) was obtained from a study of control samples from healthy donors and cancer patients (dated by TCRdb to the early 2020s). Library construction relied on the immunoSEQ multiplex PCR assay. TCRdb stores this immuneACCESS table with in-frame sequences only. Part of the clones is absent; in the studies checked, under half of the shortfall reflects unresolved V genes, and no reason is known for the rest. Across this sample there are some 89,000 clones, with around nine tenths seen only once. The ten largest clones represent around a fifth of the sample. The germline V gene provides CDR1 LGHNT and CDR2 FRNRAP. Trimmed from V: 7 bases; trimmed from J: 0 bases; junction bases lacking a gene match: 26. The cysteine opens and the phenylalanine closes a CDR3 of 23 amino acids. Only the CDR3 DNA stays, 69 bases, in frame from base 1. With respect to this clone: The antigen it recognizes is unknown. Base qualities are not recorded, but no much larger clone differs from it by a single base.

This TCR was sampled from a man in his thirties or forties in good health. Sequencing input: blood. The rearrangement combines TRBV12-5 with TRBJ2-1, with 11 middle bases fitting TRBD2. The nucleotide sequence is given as TGTGCTAGTGCCCGGGGTGGGGGCAGAGAGTCGGGACTAGCGGTGAGCTCCTACAATGAGCAGTTCTTC. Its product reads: CASARGGGRESGLAVSSYNEQFF.